The TCR beta chain described here comes from a study of T cell responses to AZD1222 COVID-19 vaccine. General study results and limits: Mostly white British, mostly female donors; authors suggested clonal diversity may be underestimated. After the peak T cell response, and only then, were repertoires sampled.

Data came from immunoSEQ multiplex PCR; TCRdb stores just in-frame clones and leaves some out. This sample has around 78,000 clones, with approximately 85% found just once. CDR3 length equals 14 residues. The germline gives CDR1 SNHLY, CDR2 FYNNEI. Trimming shortened V by 5 bases and J by 7 bases, and 15 bases separated the two germline ends. Remarks on this clone: Its antigen is unidentified.

The rearrangement joins TRBV2 to TRBJ2-1; D remains unclear. The origin of this receptor is an adult in good health. The specimen comprised peripheral blood, sampled on day 0 of MenACWY control vaccination. The DNA for the CDR3 is TGTGCCAGCAGTTTCGGTCAGGCCCTAAATGAGCAGTTCTTC. It is translated as CASSFGQALNEQFF.